One and the same sample provided the 24 T cell receptor beta chains below, sequenced in a study of shared clonotypes between healthy human individuals. The table came from immunoSEQ multiplex PCR; TCRdb's copy has only in-frame clones and leaves some out. The sample contains some 550,000 clones, roughly 97% of which appear only once. Sequenced input: naive CD4+ T cells sorted from blood. The subset was: CD45RA+ positively selected. The receptors derive from a young woman in good health.

This chain links TRBV7-9 with TRBJ1-3, with no clear D. The germline V and J ends were trimmed by 7 bases and 0 bases, with 16 bases remaining between them. Germline CDR1 is SEHNR and CDR2 is FQNEAQ (reference sequence). CDR3 size: 16 residues. CDR3 nucleotides: TGTGCCAGCACTAGAGGGTCCCCTGCCTCTGGAAACACCATATATTTT. Residues: CASTRGSPASGNTIYF. The full variable domain, completed using reference TRBV7-9 and TRBJ1-3, is DTGVSQNPRHKITKRGQNVTFRCDPISEHNRLYWYRQTLGQGPEFLTYFQNEAQLEKSRLLSDRFSAERPKGSFSTLEIQRTEQGDSAMYLCASTRGSPASGNTIYFGEGSWLTVV.

The rearrangement joins TRBV19 to TRBJ1-2; TRBD1 matches at 8 bases. The germline V gene has CDR1 LNHDA and CDR2 SQIVND (reference sequence). The CDR3 is 16 amino acids. The junction had 8 bases not matched to a gene; V was cut back by 4 bases and J by 1 base. The CDR3 protein is CASSRGQATYNYGYTF. The DNA of the CDR3 is TGTGCCAGTAGTAGGGGACAGGCTACTTATAACTATGGCTACACCTTC.

J is TRBJ2-1 and V is TRBV28, with 9 positions matching TRBD2. V was clipped by 6 bases and J by 10 bases; unmatched bases: 10. The CDR3 has 14 amino acids. Germline V gives CDR1 MDHEN, CDR2 SYDVKM. The CDR3 DNA reads TGTGCCAGCAGGCCATCGGGACTAGCATACGAGCAGTTCTTC. Translation: CASRPSGLAYEQFF. Variable domain in full (rest from reference TRBV28 and TRBJ2-1): DVKVTQSSRYLVKRTGEKVFLECVQDMDHENMFWYRQDPGLGLRLIYFSYDVKMKEKGDIPEGYSVSREKKERFSLILESASTNQTSMYLCASRPSGLAYEQFFGPGTRLTVL.

This clone was picked up a small number of times. V is TRBV30 and J is TRBJ1-2; perhaps TRBD1 as D (6 bases). The CDR3 has 12 amino acids. The V end lost 4 bases, the J end lost 7 bases, and 13 bases lay between the germline ends. Germline CDR1 is GTSNPN and CDR2 is SVGIG (reference sequence). CDR3 nucleotides: TGTGCCTGGATGGAGCGGGGGGCTGGCTACACCTTC. It encodes CAWMERGAGYTF.

The DNA of the CDR3 is TGTGCCAGCACTATTTCCGGGACAGGGTTGAACACTGAAGCTTTCTTT. Residues: CASTISGTGLNTEAFF. This chain connects TRBV7-9 to TRBJ1-1; 9 nucleotides line up with TRBD1. The J segment lost 0 bases and the V segment lost 7 bases, leaving 9 bases of the junction unmatched. The CDR3 has 16 amino acids. Per the germline V gene, CDR1 is SEHNR and CDR2 is FQNEAQ (reference sequence).

The genes are TRBV7-8 and TRBJ1-5; 10 positions agree with TRBD1. Trimming removed 3 bases from V and 11 bases from J; junction bases left unmatched: 16. In germline, CDR1 is SGHVS, CDR2 FQNEAQ. CDR3 length equals 17 residues. CDR3: CASSFLRDRGAWWTQHF. CDR3 DNA: TGTGCCAGCAGCTTCCTCCGGGACAGGGGCGCTTGGTGGACCCAGCATTTT.

CDR3 residues: CASSPSHQRGYTF. The CDR3 region has the DNA TGTGCCAGCAGCCCATCCCACCAAAGGGGCTACACCTTC. V usage is TRBV7-2 and J usage is TRBJ1-2; the D is unclear. V lost 5 bases, J lost 8 bases, and 15 bases lay in between. The CDR3 spans 13 residues. Germline-derived CDR1 and CDR2 are SGHTA and FQGNSA.

The chain has TRBV5-1 and TRBJ1-2; 7 nucleotides agree with TRBD1. This CDR3 region has 13 residues. V was pared by 3 bases and J by 6 bases, with 5 bases of the junction left unmatched. The germline V gene has CDR1 SGHRS and CDR2 YFSETQ. This chain's CDR3 is CASSYGQVDGYTF. The DNA of the CDR3 is TGCGCCAGCAGCTACGGACAGGTGGATGGCTACACCTTC.

Points on this clone: This same CDR3 is encoded by further DNA sequences in the sample. V and J are TRBV18 and TRBJ1-1; D unresolved. The germline CDR1 and CDR2 sequences are KGHSH and LQKENI. The CDR3 is 13 residues long. Deletions cut 6 bases from V and 2 bases from J, with 10 bases between. The CDR3 reads CASSPEGNTEAFF. The CDR3 bases are TGTGCCAGCTCGCCGGAGGGTAACACTGAAGCTTTCTTT.

The genes are TRBV7-3 and TRBJ1-2; 9 nucleotides line up with TRBD1. The CDR3 extends over 15 amino acids. CDR1 is SGHTA, CDR2 FQGTGA, per germline. Trimming cost V 5 bases and J 7 bases; bases outside gene matches: 11. CDR3 residues: CASSMGQGVGTGYTF. The CDR3, as DNA: TGTGCCAGCAGCATGGGACAGGGTGTGGGGACTGGCTACACCTTC.

The chain uses TRBV19 and TRBJ2-6; 7 bases fit TRBD1. Germline lookup yields CDR1 LNHDA and CDR2 SQIVND (reference sequence). This CDR3 has 17 amino acids. V trimming: 3 bases; J trimming: 2 bases; junction bases outside the gene matches: 7. CDR3 nucleotides: TGTGCCAGTAGTATGGCCAGGGGGAGAACTGGGGCCAACGTCCTGACTTTC. Its protein is CASSMARGRTGANVLTF.

The chain links TRBV30 to TRBJ1-2, with D possibly TRBD1 on 5 matching bases. Trimming stripped 4 bases from V and 4 bases from J, with 19 bases between. CDR3 size: 15 residues. Germline assignment: CDR1 GTSNPN and CDR2 SVGIG (reference sequence). The CDR3 region is CAWTTASGEGYGYTF. DNA for the CDR3: TGTGCCTGGACCACCGCGTCGGGGGAGGGCTATGGCTACACCTTC.

V usage is TRBV10-3 and J usage is TRBJ2-7; no clear D. The V end was cut by 0 bases, the J end by 2 bases, with 11 bases between. Germline V gene lookup returns CDR1 ENHRY and CDR2 SYGVKD. This CDR3 contains 15 residues. CDR3 loop: CAISESNPVTYEQYF. As DNA, the CDR3 is TGTGCCATCAGTGAGTCAAATCCGGTAACCTACGAGCAGTACTTC.

This chain uses TRBV28 with TRBJ1-4; perhaps TRBD1 as D (5 bases). V was trimmed by 3 bases and J by 7 bases, leaving 12 bases between them. The germline gives CDR1 MDHEN, CDR2 SYDVKM. CDR3 length: 14 residues. CDR3 in amino acids: CASSFIGQGEKLFF. In DNA form, the CDR3 reads TGTGCCAGCAGTTTTATAGGTCAGGGTGAAAAACTGTTTTTT. Full variable domain (rest looked up from reference TRBV28 and TRBJ1-4): DVKVTQSSRYLVKRTGEKVFLECVQDMDHENMFWYRQDPGLGLRLIYFSYDVKMKEKGDIPEGYSVSREKKERFSLILESASTNQTSMYLCASSFIGQGEKLFFGSGTQLSVL.

The chain links TRBV5-8 to TRBJ2-7; D uncertain. The V gene lost 4 bases and the J gene lost 4 bases, with 9 bases spanning the gap. Germline assignment: CDR1 SGHTS and CDR2 YDEGEE. The CDR3 is made up of 12 amino acids. CDR3 bases: TGTGCCAGCAGCGCCACTCGATACGAGCAGTACTTC. It specifies CASSATRYEQYF.

J is TRBJ2-1 and V is TRBV4-1; D may be TRBD2 (6 bases). The CDR3 extends over 17 amino acids. CDR1 is MGHRA, CDR2 YSYEKL, per germline. V shed 4 bases and J shed 7 bases, with 23 bases lying between them. CDR3 amino acids: CASSPPLSGVGGNEQFF. CDR3 nucleotides: TGCGCCAGCAGCCCTCCGTTGTCGGGAGTAGGTGGGAATGAGCAGTTCTTC.

The CDR3 sequence is CASSEDNQETQYF. The CDR3 nucleotides are TGTGCCAGCAGTGAAGACAACCAAGAGACCCAGTACTTC. This rearrangement joins TRBV2 to TRBJ2-5, with D uncertain. The V and J ends lost 1 base and 0 bases respectively, with 3 bases between them. The CDR3 is made up of 13 amino acids. Germline CDR1 reads SNHLY; CDR2 reads FYNNEI.

J is TRBJ1-5 and V is TRBV28, with 10 positions matching TRBD1. The CDR3 has 15 residues. The germline CDR1 and CDR2 sequences are MDHEN and SYDVKM. V lost 6 bases to trimming and J lost 7 bases; unmatched junction nucleotides: 9. CDR3 in DNA: TGTGCCAGCAGGGGGGGACAGGGGAAGGACCAGCCCCAGCATTTT. Amino acid sequence: CASRGGQGKDQPQHF.

The V and J genes are TRBV7-9 and TRBJ1-5; the D gene is possibly TRBD1 (6 bases). The V gene lost 5 bases and the J gene lost 3 bases, with 17 bases spanning the gap. Germline CDR1 and CDR2: SEHNR and FQNEAQ (reference sequence). This CDR3 comprises 16 residues. CDR3 DNA sequence: TGTGCCAGCAGCCCGAACACAGGGCTGGACAATCAGCCCCAGCATTTT. Translation: CASSPNTGLDNQPQHF.

This CDR3 reads CASSFNGRNTEAFF. The CDR3 bases are TGCGCCAGCAGCTTTAACGGGAGAAACACTGAAGCTTTCTTT. This rearrangement joins TRBV5-1 to TRBJ1-1; D unresolved. V was cut by 2 bases and J by 2 bases, with 10 bases left in between. The length of the CDR3 is 14 residues. Germline lookup yields CDR1 SGHRS and CDR2 YFSETQ.

With regard to this clone: This specimen includes other DNA sequences encoding the same CDR3. The chain joins TRBV5-1 to TRBJ2-7; TRBD1 agrees at 7 bases. J lost 5 bases, V lost 1 base, and 0 bases had no gene match. CDR3 size: 12 residues. In germline, CDR1 is SGHRS, CDR2 YFSETQ. The DNA for the CDR3 is TGCGCCAGCAGCTTGACAGGGGACGAGCAGTACTTC. Residues: CASSLTGDEQYF. Full variable domain (outside the CDR3, taken from reference TRBV5-1 and TRBJ2-7): KAGVTQTPRYLIKTRGQQVTLSCSPISGHRSVSWYQQTPGQGLQFLFEYFSETQRNKGNFPGRFSGRQFSNSRSEMNVSTLELGDSALYLCASSLTGDEQYFGPGTRLTVT.

The chain has TRBV28 and TRBJ2-1; 7 nucleotides align to TRBD2. Germline V lookup: CDR1 MDHEN, CDR2 SYDVKM. With 3 bases clipped from V and 5 bases from J, the junction kept 10 bases outside the gene matches. The CDR3 covers 16 residues. CDR3 sequence reads: CASSFYGGRAHNEQFF. CDR3 coding DNA: TGTGCCAGCAGTTTTTACGGCGGGAGAGCACACAATGAGCAGTTCTTC.

The chain links TRBV5-1 to TRBJ2-2; D call uncertain. The CDR3 covers 15 residues. Germline CDR1 is SGHRS and CDR2 is YFSETQ. V lost 4 bases and J lost 2, with 12 bases in between. CDR3 coding DNA: TGCGCCAGCAGCCCCGACGGGCCTAACACCGGGGAGCTGTTTTTT. Translated, it gives CASSPDGPNTGELFF.

The V call is TRBV6-1, the J call TRBJ2-7; TRBD1 agrees at 10 bases. Germline loops: CDR1 MNHNS, CDR2 SASEGT. J lost 6 bases, V lost 2 bases, and 7 bases had no gene match. The CDR3 covers 15 residues. The CDR3 sequence is CASSETGTGAREQYF. The CDR3 DNA reads TGTGCCAGCAGTGAAACTGGGACAGGGGCGCGCGAGCAGTACTTC.